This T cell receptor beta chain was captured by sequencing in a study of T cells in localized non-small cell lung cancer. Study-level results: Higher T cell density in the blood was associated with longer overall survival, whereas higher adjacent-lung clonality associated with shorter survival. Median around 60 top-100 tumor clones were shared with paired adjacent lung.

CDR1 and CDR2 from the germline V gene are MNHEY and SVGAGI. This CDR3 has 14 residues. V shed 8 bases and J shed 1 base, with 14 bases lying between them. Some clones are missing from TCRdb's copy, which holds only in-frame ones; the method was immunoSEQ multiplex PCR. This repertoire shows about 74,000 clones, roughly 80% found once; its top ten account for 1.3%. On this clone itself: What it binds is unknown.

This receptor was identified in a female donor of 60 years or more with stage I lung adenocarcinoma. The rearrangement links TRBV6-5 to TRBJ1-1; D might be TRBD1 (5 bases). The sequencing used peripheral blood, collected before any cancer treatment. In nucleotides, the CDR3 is TGTGCCAGCCAAATGGGACTCTGGAACACTGAAGCTTTCTTT. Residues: CASQMGLWNTEAFF.